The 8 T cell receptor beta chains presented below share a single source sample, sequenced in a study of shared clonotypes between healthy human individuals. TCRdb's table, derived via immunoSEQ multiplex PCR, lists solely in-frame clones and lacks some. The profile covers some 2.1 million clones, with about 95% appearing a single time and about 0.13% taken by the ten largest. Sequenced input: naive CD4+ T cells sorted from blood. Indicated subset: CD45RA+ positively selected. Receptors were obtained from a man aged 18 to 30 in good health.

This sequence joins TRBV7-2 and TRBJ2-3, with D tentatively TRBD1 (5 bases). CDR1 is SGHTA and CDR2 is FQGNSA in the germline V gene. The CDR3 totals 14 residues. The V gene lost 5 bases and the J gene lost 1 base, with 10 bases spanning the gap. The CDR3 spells CASSTPQGTDTQYF. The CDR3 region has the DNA TGTGCCAGCAGCACCCCACAGGGCACAGATACGCAGTATTTT.

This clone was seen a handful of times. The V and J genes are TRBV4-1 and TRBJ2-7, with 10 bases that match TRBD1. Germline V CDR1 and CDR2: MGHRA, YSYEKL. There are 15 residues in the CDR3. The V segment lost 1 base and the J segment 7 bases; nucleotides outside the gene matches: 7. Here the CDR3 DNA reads TGCGCCAGCAGCCAAGTTAGGGACAGGGGACGGGAGCAGTACTTC. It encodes CASSQVRDRGREQYF.

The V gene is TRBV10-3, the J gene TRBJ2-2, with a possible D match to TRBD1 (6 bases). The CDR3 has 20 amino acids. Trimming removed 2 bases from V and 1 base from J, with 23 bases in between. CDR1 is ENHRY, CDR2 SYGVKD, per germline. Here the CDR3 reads CAISELNAARGHRNTGELFF. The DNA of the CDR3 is TGTGCCATCAGTGAGCTAAATGCGGCCAGGGGCCACCGGAACACCGGGGAGCTGTTTTTT.

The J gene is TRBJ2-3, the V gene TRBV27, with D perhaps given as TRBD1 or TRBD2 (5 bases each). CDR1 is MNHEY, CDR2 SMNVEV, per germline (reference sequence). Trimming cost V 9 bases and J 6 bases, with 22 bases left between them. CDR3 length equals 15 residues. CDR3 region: CASSLGTGSVDTQYF. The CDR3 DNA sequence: TGTGCCAGTTCCTTGGGGACGGGCTCGGTGGATACGCAGTATTTT.

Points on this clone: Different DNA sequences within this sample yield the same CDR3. The CDR3 loop is CASSVGTGTDTQYF. CDR3 DNA: TGTGCCAGCAGCGTAGGGACCGGCACAGATACGCAGTATTTT. The chain employs TRBV9 and TRBJ2-3; D not certain. V lost 0 bases, J lost 1 base, and 6 bases lay in between. This CDR3 is built from 14 residues. CDR1 SGDLS and CDR2 YYNGEE come from the germline V gene.

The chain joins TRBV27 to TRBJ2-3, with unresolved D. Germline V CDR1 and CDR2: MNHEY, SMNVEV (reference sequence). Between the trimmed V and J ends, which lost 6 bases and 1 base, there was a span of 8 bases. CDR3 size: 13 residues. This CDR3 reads CASSPEGTDTQYF. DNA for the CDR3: TGTGCCAGCAGCCCCGAGGGCACAGATACGCAGTATTTT.

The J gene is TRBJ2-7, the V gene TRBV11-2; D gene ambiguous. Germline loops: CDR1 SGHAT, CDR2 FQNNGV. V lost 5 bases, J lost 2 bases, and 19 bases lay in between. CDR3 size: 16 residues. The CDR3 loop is CASSHVQNRNTYEQYF. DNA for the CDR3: TGTGCCAGCAGCCACGTCCAGAACCGAAACACCTACGAGCAGTACTTC.

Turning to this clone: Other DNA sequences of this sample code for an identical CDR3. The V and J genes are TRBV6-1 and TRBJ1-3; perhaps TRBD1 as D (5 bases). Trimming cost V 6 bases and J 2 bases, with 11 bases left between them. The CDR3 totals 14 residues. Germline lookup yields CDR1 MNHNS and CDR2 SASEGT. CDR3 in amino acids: CASRGQGAGNTIYF. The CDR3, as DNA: TGTGCCAGCAGGGGGCAGGGCGCTGGAAACACCATATATTTT.